The clone carrying this TCR beta chain was recorded at least ten times. This entry is derived from a study of blood T cell repertoires in COVID-19. Generated by immunoSEQ multiplex PCR, the TCRdb table keeps only in-frame clones and is missing some. The sample has roughly 180,000 clones, roughly four fifths seen once. This sequence originates from a woman between 35 and 50 years old with COVID-19, enrolled during active disease. The sequencing input was peripheral blood.

The CDR3 nucleotides are TGTGCCAGCAGCGCAGGAGGGAGGGTAAATGAGCAGTTCTTC. The encoded protein is CASSAGGRVNEQFF. The rearrangement uses TRBV9 and TRBJ2-1; 7 bases are a match to TRBD2. This CDR3 comprises 14 residues. CDR1 and CDR2 from the germline V gene are SGDLS and YYNGEE. V lost 3 bases to trimming and J lost 7 bases; unmatched junction nucleotides: 7.